This TCR beta chain was sequenced for a study of regulatory T cells in long-lasting Graves disease. Time point specified: persistent/refractory GD, antithyroid drugs over 5 years with positive TRAb. The authors made the TCR library using RNA they extracted from PBMCs. EDTA tubes received around 9 milliliters of collected peripheral blood. CDR3 size: 14 residues. Losses at the gene ends were 0 bases for V and 12 bases for J; bases not matched to a gene: 9. CDR1 MNHEY and CDR2 SVGAGI come from the germline V gene. Arm-PCR of CDR3 regions with iRepertoire HTBI primers generated TCR beta libraries. A single record per CDR3 protein comes from TCRdb applying MiXCR to the multiplex PCR reads. This repertoire shows some 340,000 distinct CDR3 sequences, roughly 24% found once; its top ten account for approximately 27%. General study points: The study found TRBV28, TRBJ1-2 and TRBJ2-5 favored in persistent disease. Thyroid tissue went unexamined; only peripheral blood was analyzed. Persistent patients shared more public clonotypes (roughly 2,500) than new patients (roughly 1,000).

Regarding this clonotype: Its antigen remains unidentified.

The material sequenced was peripheral blood mononuclear cells (PBMCs), taken when the disease was refractory, from a patient treated with antithyroid drugs. The chain links TRBV6-5 to TRBJ2-7; 9 bases align to TRBD1. The receptor was isolated from a woman aged 40-49 years with Graves disease. CDR3 region: CASSYSGTGPQAYF. In nucleotides, the CDR3 is TGTGCCAGCAGTTACTCCGGGACAGGGCCCCAGGCGTACTTC.